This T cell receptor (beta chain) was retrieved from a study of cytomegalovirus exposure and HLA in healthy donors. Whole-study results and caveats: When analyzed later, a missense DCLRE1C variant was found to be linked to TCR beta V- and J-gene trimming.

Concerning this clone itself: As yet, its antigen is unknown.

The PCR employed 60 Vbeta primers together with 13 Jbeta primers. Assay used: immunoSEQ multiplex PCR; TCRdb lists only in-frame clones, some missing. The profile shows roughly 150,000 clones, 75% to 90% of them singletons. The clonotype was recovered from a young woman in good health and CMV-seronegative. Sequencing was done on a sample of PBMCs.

The DNA for the CDR3 is TGTGCCAGCAACTACCTCATTGGGGAAGGGAGCGGCTACACCTTC. As protein: CASNYLIGEGSGYTF. This chain connects TRBV2 to TRBJ1-2; D call uncertain. The V gene's germline CDR1 is SNHLY and CDR2 FYNNEI. This CDR3 spans 15 amino acids. Trimming left V 7 bases short and J 8 bases short, with 23 bases between.